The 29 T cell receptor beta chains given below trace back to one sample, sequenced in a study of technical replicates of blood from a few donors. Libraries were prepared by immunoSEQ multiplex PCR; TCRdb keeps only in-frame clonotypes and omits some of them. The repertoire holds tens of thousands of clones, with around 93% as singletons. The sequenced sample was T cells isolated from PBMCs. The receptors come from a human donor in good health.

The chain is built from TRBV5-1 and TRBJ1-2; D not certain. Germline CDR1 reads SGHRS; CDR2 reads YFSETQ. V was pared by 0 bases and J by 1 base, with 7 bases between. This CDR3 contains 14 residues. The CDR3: CASSLGGVNYGYTF. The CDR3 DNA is TGCGCCAGCAGCTTGGGAGGAGTTAACTATGGCTACACCTTC.

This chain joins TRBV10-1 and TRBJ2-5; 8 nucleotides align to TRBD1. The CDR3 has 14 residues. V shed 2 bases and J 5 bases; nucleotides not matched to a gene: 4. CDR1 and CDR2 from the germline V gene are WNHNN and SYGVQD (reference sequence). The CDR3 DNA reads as TGCGCCAGCAGTGAGAGGACAGGGAGGGAGACCCAGTACTTC. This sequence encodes CASSERTGRETQYF.

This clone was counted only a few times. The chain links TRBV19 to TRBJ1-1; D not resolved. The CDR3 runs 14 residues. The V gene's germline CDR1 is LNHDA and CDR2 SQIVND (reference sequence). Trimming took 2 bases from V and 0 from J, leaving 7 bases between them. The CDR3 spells CASSISTMNTEAFF. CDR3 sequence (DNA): TGTGCCAGTAGTATATCTACTATGAACACTGAAGCTTTCTTT.

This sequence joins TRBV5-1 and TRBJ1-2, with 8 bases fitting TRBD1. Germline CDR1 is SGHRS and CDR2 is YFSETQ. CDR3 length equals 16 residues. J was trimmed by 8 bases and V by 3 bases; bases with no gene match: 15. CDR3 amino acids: CASSYLFSGGAEGYTF. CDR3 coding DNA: TGCGCCAGCAGCTACCTCTTCTCAGGGGGCGCCGAGGGCTACACCTTC. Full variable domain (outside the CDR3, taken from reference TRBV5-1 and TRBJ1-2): KAGVTQTPRYLIKTRGQQVTLSCSPISGHRSVSWYQQTPGQGLQFLFEYFSETQRNKGNFPGRFSGRQFSNSRSEMNVSTLELGDSALYLCASSYLFSGGAEGYTFGSGTRLTVV.

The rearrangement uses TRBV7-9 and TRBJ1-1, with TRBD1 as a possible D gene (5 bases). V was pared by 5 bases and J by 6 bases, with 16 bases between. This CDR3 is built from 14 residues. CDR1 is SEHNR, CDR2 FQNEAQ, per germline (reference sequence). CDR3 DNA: TGTGCCAGCAGCCGGAGGGACGTGGGGTCTGAAGCTTTCTTT. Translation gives CASSRRDVGSEAFF.

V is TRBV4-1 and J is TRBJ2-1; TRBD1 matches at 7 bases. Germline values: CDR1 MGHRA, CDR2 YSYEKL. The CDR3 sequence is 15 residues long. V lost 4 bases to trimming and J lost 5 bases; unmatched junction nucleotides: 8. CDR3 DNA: TGCGCCAGCAGCCGAAGTGGGACAGTAGACAATGAGCAGTTCTTC. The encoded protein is CASSRSGTVDNEQFF.

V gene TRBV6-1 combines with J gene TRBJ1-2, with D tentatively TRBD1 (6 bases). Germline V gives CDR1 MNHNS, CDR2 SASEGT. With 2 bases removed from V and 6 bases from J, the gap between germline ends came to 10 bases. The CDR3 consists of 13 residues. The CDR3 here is CASSEQGKDGYTF. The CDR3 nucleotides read TGTGCCAGCAGTGAACAGGGGAAGGATGGCTACACCTTC.

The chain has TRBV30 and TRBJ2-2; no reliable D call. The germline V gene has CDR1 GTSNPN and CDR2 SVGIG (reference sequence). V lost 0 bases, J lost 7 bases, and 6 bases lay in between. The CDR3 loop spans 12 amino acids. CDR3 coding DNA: TGTGCCTGGAGTGTACGGTTCGGGGAGCTGTTTTTT. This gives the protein CAWSVRFGELFF.

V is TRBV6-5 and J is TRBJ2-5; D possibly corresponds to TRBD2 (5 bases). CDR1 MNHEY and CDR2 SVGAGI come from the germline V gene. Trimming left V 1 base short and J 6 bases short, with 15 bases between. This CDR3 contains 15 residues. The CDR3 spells CASSYYGGTGKTQYF. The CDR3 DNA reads TGTGCCAGCAGTTACTACGGCGGAACCGGGAAGACCCAGTACTTC.

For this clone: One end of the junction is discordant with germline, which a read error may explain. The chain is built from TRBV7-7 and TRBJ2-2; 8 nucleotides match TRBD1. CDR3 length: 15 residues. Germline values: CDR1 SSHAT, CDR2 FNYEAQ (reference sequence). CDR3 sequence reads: CASSLGTGNTGELFF. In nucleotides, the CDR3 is TGTGCTAGCAGCCTCGGGACAGGGAACACCGGGGAGCTGTTTTTT. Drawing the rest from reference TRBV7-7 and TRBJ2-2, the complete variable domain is GAGVSQSPRYKVTKRGQDVTLRCDPISSHATLYWYQQALGQGPEFLTYFNYEAQPDKSGLPSDRFSAERPEGSISTLTIQRTEQRDSAMYRCASSLGTGNTGELFFGEGSRLTVL.

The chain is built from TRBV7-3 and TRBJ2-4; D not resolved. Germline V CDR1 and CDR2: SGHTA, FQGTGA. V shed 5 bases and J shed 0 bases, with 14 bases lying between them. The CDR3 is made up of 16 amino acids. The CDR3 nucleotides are TGTGCCAGCAGCCCCTATCCCGCGGTAGCCAAAAACATTCAGTACTTC. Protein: CASSPYPAVAKNIQYF.

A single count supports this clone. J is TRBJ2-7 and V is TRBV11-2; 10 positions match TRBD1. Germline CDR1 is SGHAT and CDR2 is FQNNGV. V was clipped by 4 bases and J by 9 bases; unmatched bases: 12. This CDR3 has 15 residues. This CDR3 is CASSSAIRDRGRQYF. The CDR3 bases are TGTGCCAGCAGCTCCGCTATTAGGGACAGGGGCCGGCAGTACTTC.

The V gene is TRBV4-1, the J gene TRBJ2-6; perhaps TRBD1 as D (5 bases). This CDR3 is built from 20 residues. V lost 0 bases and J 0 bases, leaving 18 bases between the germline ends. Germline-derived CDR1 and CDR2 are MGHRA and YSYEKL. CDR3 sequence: CASSQDAGDSSFSGANVLTF. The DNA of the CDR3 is TGCGCCAGCAGCCAAGATGCAGGAGACAGTTCTTTCTCTGGGGCCAACGTCCTGACTTTC.

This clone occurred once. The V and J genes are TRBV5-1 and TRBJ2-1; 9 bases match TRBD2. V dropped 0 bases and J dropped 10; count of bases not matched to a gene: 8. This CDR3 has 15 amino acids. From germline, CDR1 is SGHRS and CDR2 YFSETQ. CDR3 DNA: TGCGCCAGCAGCTTGGATGCGGGAGGGGTTGGAGAGCAGTTCTTC. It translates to CASSLDAGGVGEQFF.

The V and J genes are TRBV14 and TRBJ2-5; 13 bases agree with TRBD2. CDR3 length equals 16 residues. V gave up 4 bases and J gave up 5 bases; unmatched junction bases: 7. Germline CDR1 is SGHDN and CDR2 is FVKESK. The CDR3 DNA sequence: TGTGCCAGCAGCCGCGGGACTAGCGGGACGTGGGAGACCCAGTACTTC. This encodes CASSRGTSGTWETQYF.

Here the CDR3 DNA reads TGCGCCAGCAGTGAACATGGACAGGTGAACACTGAAGCTTTCTTT. Protein product: CASSEHGQVNTEAFF. The chain joins TRBV10-1 to TRBJ1-1; 7 bases fit TRBD1. This CDR3 is built from 15 residues. Germline V lookup: CDR1 WNHNN, CDR2 SYGVQD (reference sequence). Trimming took 3 bases from V and 0 from J; bases not matched to a gene: 4.

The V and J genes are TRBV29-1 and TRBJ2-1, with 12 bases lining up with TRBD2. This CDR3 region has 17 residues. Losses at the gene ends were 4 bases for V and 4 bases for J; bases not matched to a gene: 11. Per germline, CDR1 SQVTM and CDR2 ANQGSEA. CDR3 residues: CSVASTSGSGRYNEQFF. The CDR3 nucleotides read TGCAGCGTTGCCTCGACTAGCGGGAGTGGTCGGTACAATGAGCAGTTCTTC.

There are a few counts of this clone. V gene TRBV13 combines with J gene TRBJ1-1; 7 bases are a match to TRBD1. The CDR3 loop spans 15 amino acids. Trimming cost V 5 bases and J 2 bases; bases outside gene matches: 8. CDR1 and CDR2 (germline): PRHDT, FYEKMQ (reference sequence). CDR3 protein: CASSTRDSGNTEAFF. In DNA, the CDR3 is TGTGCCAGCAGCACACGGGACAGCGGAAACACTGAAGCTTTCTTT.

The chain's CDR3 is CASSQRQGAGEQYF. The CDR3 DNA reads as TGCGCCAGCAGCCAGAGACAGGGGGCGGGGGAGCAGTACTTC. V is TRBV4-1 and J is TRBJ2-7, with 10 bases matching TRBD1. The CDR3 spans 14 residues. Looked up from germline, CDR1 is MGHRA and CDR2 is YSYEKL. J lost 7 bases, V lost 3 bases, and 6 bases had no gene match.

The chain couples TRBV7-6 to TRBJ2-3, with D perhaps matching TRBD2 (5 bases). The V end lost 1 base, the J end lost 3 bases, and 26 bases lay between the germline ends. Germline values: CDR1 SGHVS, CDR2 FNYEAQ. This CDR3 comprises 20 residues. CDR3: CASSLDFSGNGQTGTDTQYF. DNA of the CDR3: TGTGCCAGCAGCTTAGATTTTTCCGGAAACGGTCAAACGGGAACAGATACGCAGTATTTT. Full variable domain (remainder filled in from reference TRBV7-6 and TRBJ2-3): GAGVSQSPRYKVTKRGQDVALRCDPISGHVSLYWYRQALGQGPEFLTYFNYEAQQDKSGLPNDRFSAERPEGSISTLTIQRTEQRDSAMYRCASSLDFSGNGQTGTDTQYFGPGTRLTVL.

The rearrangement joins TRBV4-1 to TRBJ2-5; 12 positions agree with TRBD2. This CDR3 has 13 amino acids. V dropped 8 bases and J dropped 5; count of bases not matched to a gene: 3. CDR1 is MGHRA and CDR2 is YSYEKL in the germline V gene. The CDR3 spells CASSLAGGETQYF. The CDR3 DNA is TGCGCCAGCTCCCTAGCGGGAGGGGAGACCCAGTACTTC.

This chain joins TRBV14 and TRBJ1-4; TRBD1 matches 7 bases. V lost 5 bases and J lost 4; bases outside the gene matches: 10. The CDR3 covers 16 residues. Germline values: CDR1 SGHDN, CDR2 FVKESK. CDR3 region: CASSSWTAGGNEKLFF. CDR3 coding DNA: TGTGCCAGCAGCTCCTGGACCGCAGGGGGTAATGAAAAACTGTTTTTT.

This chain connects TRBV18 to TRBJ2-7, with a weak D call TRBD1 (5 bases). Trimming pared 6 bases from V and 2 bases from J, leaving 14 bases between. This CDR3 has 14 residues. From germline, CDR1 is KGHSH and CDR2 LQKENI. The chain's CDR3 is CASSPRTDTYEQYF. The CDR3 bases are TGTGCCAGCTCGCCTCGTACGGACACCTACGAGCAGTACTTC.

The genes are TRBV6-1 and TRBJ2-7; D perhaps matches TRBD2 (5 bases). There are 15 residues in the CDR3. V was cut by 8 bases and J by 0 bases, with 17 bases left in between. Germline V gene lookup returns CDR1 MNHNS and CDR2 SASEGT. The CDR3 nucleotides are TGTGCCAGCTCCTTAGAGGGCAGTGCCTCCTACGAGCAGTACTTC. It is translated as CASSLEGSASYEQYF.

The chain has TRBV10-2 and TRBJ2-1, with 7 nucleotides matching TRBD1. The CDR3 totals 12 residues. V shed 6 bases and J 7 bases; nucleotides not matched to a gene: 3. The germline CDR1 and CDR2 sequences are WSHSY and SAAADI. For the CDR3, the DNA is TGCGCCAGCAGCCCACAGGGGAATGAGCAGTTCTTC. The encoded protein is CASSPQGNEQFF.

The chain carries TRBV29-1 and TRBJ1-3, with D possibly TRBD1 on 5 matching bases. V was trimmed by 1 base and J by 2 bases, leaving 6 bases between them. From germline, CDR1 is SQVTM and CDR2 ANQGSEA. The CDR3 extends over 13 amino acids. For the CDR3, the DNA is TGCAGCGTTGAAGGCAGGGCTGGAAACACCATATATTTT. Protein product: CSVEGRAGNTIYF.

The CDR3 loop is CASSVELTGYGYTF. CDR3 nucleotides: TGTGCCAGCAGCGTCGAACTGACAGGTTATGGCTACACCTTC. The gene calls are TRBV9 and TRBJ1-2, with D tentatively TRBD1 (6 bases). V lost 2 bases, J lost 5 bases, and 13 bases lay in between. This CDR3 has 14 residues. CDR1 SGDLS and CDR2 YYNGEE come from the germline V gene.

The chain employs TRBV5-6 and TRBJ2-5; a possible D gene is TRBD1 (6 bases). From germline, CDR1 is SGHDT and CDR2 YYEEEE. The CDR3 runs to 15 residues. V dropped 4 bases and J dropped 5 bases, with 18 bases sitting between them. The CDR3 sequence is CASSEENTGLETQYF. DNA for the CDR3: TGTGCCAGCAGCGAGGAAAATACAGGGTTGGAGACCCAGTACTTC.

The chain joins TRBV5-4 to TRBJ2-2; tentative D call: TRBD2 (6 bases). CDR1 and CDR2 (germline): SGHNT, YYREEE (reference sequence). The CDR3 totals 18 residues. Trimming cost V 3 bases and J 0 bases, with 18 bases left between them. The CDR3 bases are TGTGCCAGCAGCTCGGGGGTCAGTACAAACGCGAACACCGGGGAGCTGTTTTTT. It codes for CASSSGVSTNANTGELFF.